This TCR beta chain was retrieved from a study of blood T cell repertoires in COVID-19. Study-level information: Material from acute and convalescent COVID-19 was sourced from the United States, Italy and Spain. T cells, B-cell-depleted T cells, or PBMCs provided the cDNA or gDNA that served as material.

As processed by the authors: Using reference gene primer amplification, nucleated cell counts were estimated. Method: immunoSEQ multiplex PCR; TCRdb's copy keeps in-frame clones and lacks some. The D gene and trimming were derived from the DNA, and the V and J assignments and clone size from that table. The data show roughly 100,000 clones, with around nine tenths seen just once and roughly 1.9% held by the top ten. Trimming shortened V by 5 bases and J by 1 base, and 8 bases separated the two germline ends. The CDR3 loop spans 13 amino acids. Germline assignment: CDR1 LNHDA and CDR2 SQIVND (reference sequence). The Seattle patients joined while their infection was active and were tracked longitudinally afterward.

The sequencing input was peripheral blood. The receptor comes from a woman aged 50 to 60 with COVID-19, enrolled during active disease. The chain recombines TRBV19 with TRBJ1-1; D is undetermined. The CDR3 DNA reads as TGTGCCAGTAGTTTCGGTTCGAACACTGAAGCTTTCTTT. Encoded protein: CASSFGSNTEAFF. The full variable domain, completed using reference TRBV19 and TRBJ1-1, is DGGITQSPKYLFRKEGQNVTLSCEQNLNHDAMYWYRQDPGQGLRLIYYSQIVNDFQKGDIAEGYSVSREKKESFPLTVTSAQKNPTAFYLCASSFGSNTEAFFGQGTRLTVV.